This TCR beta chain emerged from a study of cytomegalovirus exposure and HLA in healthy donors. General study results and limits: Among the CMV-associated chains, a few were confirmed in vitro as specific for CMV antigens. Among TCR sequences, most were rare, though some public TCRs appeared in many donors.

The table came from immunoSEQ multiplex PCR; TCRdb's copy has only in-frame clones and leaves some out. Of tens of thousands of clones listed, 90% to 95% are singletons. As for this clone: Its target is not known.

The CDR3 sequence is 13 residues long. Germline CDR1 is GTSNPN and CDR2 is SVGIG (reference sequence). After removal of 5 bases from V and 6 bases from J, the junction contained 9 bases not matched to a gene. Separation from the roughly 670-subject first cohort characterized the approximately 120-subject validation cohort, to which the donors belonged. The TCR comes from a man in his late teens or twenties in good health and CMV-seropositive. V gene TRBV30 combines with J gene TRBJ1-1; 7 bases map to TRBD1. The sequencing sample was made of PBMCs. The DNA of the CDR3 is TGTGCCTGGGAACTGACAGGGTTACCTGAAGCTTTCTTT. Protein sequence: CAWELTGLPEAFF.